This T cell receptor beta chain was captured in a study of T cell changes during pregnancy in multiple sclerosis. The count of this clone is one. Method: immunoSEQ multiplex PCR; TCRdb's copy keeps in-frame clones and lacks some. In the table there are roughly 40,000 clones, around nine tenths of which are singletons. V shed 0 bases and J shed 4 bases, with 7 bases lying between them. Germline CDR1 and CDR2: SGDLS and YYNGEE. This CDR3 comprises 14 residues. The source was peripheral blood, collected before pregnancy. The clonotype originates from a female donor with multiple sclerosis, enrolled in a pregnancy study. J is TRBJ2-2 and V is TRBV9; D is perhaps TRBD2 (5 bases). CDR3 in DNA: TGTGCCAGCAGCGTAGGAGGGTCCACCGGGGAGCTGTTTTTT. This codes for CASSVGGSTGELFF.